Below, 19 T cell receptor beta chains from the same sample are listed, as sequenced in a study of Ad26.COV2.S vaccination and SARS-CoV-2 variants. Sample treatment: roughly 19 received Ad26.COV2.S at low or high dose, single or two shots; several received placebo; per-sample allocation not given. Sampling occurred on day 63 after the first vaccine or placebo injection. Repertoires were generated with immunoSEQ multiplex PCR, while TCRdb's copy carries only in-frame clones and drops some. The sample records about 350,000 clones, 88% being singletons. Sample: peripheral blood, taken in a trial of Ad26.COV2.S vaccine versus placebo. The source is a person between 18 and 60 years old who received the Ad26.COV2.S COVID-19 vaccine or a placebo.

This clone was seen a single time. In DNA form, the CDR3 reads TGTGCCAGCAGCCAAGACTGGGGGGCTAGCGGAGATAGCACAGATACGCAGTATTTT. Encoded protein: CASSQDWGASGDSTDTQYF. The V and J genes are TRBV4-2 and TRBJ2-3; TRBD2 is a possible D gene (7 bases). V was clipped by 0 bases and J by 0 bases, with 19 bases between them. Germline CDR1 reads LGHNA; CDR2 reads YNFKEQ. CDR3 size: 19 residues.

The V and J genes are TRBV10-3 and TRBJ2-2, with TRBD2 as a possible D gene (6 bases). The CDR3 is made up of 14 amino acids. CDR1 and CDR2 from the germline V gene are ENHRY and SYGVKD. V shed 6 bases and J shed 5 bases, with 13 bases lying between them. The CDR3 coding sequence is TGTGCCATCAGAGAAGGGCGGGGAACCGGGGAGCTGTTTTTT. Protein product: CAIREGRGTGELFF.

The chain links TRBV28 to TRBJ1-2, with D possibly matching TRBD1 (5 bases). The V gene's germline CDR1 is MDHEN and CDR2 SYDVKM. The CDR3 sequence is 13 residues long. V dropped 5 bases and J dropped 8 bases, with 15 bases sitting between them. The CDR3 spells CASSTQGSFGYTF. The CDR3 DNA follows: TGTGCCAGCAGTACTCAGGGATCGTTCGGCTACACCTTC.

Concerning this clone: Other DNA sequences in the sample encode the same CDR3. The V call is TRBV9, the J call TRBJ1-4, with TRBD1 matching over 7 bases. This CDR3 spans 14 amino acids. Trimming at V came to 0 bases and at J to 7 bases, leaving 3 bases not matched to a gene. Per germline, CDR1 SGDLS and CDR2 YYNGEE. The CDR3 coding sequence is TGTGCCAGCAGCGTAGCAGGGGGAGGTGAAAAACTGTTTTTT. It codes for CASSVAGGGEKLFF.

The chain recombines TRBV5-6 with TRBJ1-2; a weak D match, TRBD1 (5 bases). V lost 4 bases and J 8 bases, leaving 21 bases between the germline ends. CDR1 SGHDT and CDR2 YYEEEE come from the germline V gene. This CDR3 is built from 15 residues. Here the CDR3 DNA reads TGTGCCAGCAGCGCAACCGGGGTCCTAAGGGGAGGCTACACCTTC. As protein: CASSATGVLRGGYTF. The full variable domain, in which reference TRBV5-6 and TRBJ1-2 provide the parts outside the CDR3, is DAGVTQSPTHLIKTRGQQVTLRCSPKSGHDTVSWYQQALGQGPQFIFQYYEEEERQRGNFPDRFSGHQFPNYSSELNVNALLLGDSALYLCASSATGVLRGGYTFGSGTRLTVV.

The rearrangement joins TRBV9 to TRBJ2-2; the D is unclear. V lost 4 bases and J 3 bases, leaving 10 bases between the germline ends. From germline, CDR1 is SGDLS and CDR2 YYNGEE. The CDR3 length is 14 residues. The CDR3 sequence is CASSLNPYTGELFF. DNA of the CDR3: TGTGCCAGCAGCCTAAACCCGTACACCGGGGAGCTGTTTTTT. The entire variable domain, with the rest obtained from reference TRBV9 and TRBJ2-2, is as follows: DSGVTQTPKHLITATGQRVTLRCSPRSGDLSVYWYQQSLDQGLQFLIQYYNGEERAKGNILERFSAQQFPDLHSELNLSSLELGDSALYFCASSLNPYTGELFFGEGSRLTVL.

V is TRBV7-3 and J is TRBJ2-4; D is perhaps TRBD2 (6 bases). V was pared by 0 bases and J by 5 bases, with 11 bases between. Germline CDR1 is SGHTA and CDR2 is FQGTGA. The CDR3 consists of 15 residues. CDR3 loop: CASSLTPGLQNIQYF. CDR3 in DNA: TGTGCCAGCAGCTTAACTCCGGGACTCCAAAACATTCAGTACTTC.

The chain combines TRBV12-5 with TRBJ2-7, with 11 bases identical to TRBD1. CDR1 and CDR2 (germline): LGHNT, FRNRAP. The CDR3 runs 17 residues. The V gene end was trimmed by 1 base and the J gene end by 6 bases; junction bases not matched to a gene: 11. Here the CDR3 DNA reads TGTGCTAGTGGTTTGGACAGGGGGACAGGGGGTAACGCCGAGCAGTACTTC. As protein: CASGLDRGTGGNAEQYF.

This clone occurred once. The chain couples TRBV5-6 to TRBJ2-3, with 10 bases identical to TRBD1. V shed 7 bases, J shed 1 base, and the junction held 0 bases outside the gene matches. Germline CDR1 reads SGHDT; CDR2 reads YYEEEE. This CDR3 region has 13 residues. The CDR3 here is CASGTGGTDTQYF. DNA for the CDR3: TGTGCCAGCGGGACAGGGGGCACAGATACGCAGTATTTT.

The rearrangement joins TRBV19 to TRBJ1-2; D is undetermined. This CDR3 has 13 amino acids. Germline lookup yields CDR1 LNHDA and CDR2 SQIVND (reference sequence). V was trimmed by 8 bases and J by 5 bases, leaving 15 bases between them. The CDR3 is CASSRTDGYGYTF. The DNA of the CDR3 is TGTGCCAGTTCTAGGACCGATGGGTATGGCTACACCTTC.

This clone was counted between two and nine times. The chain couples TRBV3-1 (or the pseudogene TRBV3-2) to TRBJ1-2, with D maybe TRBD1 (5 bases). This CDR3 has 14 residues. The germline V gene encodes CDR1 LGHDT and CDR2 YNNKEL (reference sequence). Trimming shortened V by 1 base and J by 7 bases, and 13 bases separated the two germline ends. CDR3 amino acids: CASSQGVRQSGYTF. The CDR3 nucleotides are TGTGCCAGCAGCCAAGGAGTAAGACAGTCTGGCTACACCTTC.

J is TRBJ2-5 and V is TRBV2; D unresolved. Germline V gene data show CDR1 as SNHLY and CDR2 as FYNNEI. The CDR3 has 10 amino acids. Trimming took 7 bases from V and 5 from J, leaving 5 bases between them. The DNA for the CDR3 is TGTGCCAGCACACGCGAGACCCAGTACTTC. Encoded protein: CASTRETQYF.

The table lists this clone with a few counts. The chain employs TRBV4-2 and TRBJ1-2; TRBD1 might be the D (6 bases). The CDR3 has 15 residues. Germline values: CDR1 LGHNA, CDR2 YNFKEQ. V was pared by 5 bases and J by 4 bases, with 17 bases between. For the CDR3, the DNA is TGTGCCAGCAGCAGGGATCTACAGGGAATCTATGGCTACACCTTC. Protein sequence: CASSRDLQGIYGYTF.

V and J are TRBV2 and TRBJ1-3; TRBD1 agrees at 7 bases. CDR3 length: 14 amino acids. J gave up 8 bases and V 7 bases, and 11 bases lay outside the gene matches. Germline V gene lookup returns CDR1 SNHLY and CDR2 FYNNEI. The CDR3 region is CASKQGQGSDTIYF. The CDR3 coding sequence is TGTGCCAGCAAACAGGGGCAGGGGAGTGACACCATATATTTT.

The gene calls are TRBV2 and TRBJ2-1, with unresolved D. Trimming cost V 6 bases and J 8 bases, with 5 bases left between them. CDR1 and CDR2 (germline): SNHLY, FYNNEI. The length of the CDR3 is 10 residues. In DNA form, the CDR3 reads TGTGCCAGCAGCGAGGATGAGCAGTTCTTC. Protein product: CASSEDEQFF.

The gene calls are TRBV4-1 and TRBJ1-1; TRBD1 is a possible D gene (6 bases). The CDR3 covers 15 residues. Deletions cut 4 bases from V and 0 bases from J, with 12 bases between. Germline lookup yields CDR1 MGHRA and CDR2 YSYEKL. For the CDR3, the DNA is TGCGCCAGCAGCCGCGAAGGGGGGCTGAACACTGAAGCTTTCTTT. Encoded protein: CASSREGGLNTEAFF.

This chain joins TRBV3-1 (or the pseudogene TRBV3-2) and TRBJ1-2; the D gene is possibly TRBD1 (6 bases). Germline loops: CDR1 LGHDT, CDR2 YNNKEL (reference sequence). Trimming took 4 bases from V and 10 from J, leaving 16 bases between them. The CDR3 contains 13 residues. The CDR3 sequence is CASSPPRGHLYTF. For the CDR3, the DNA is TGTGCCAGCAGCCCTCCAAGGGGACACCTCTACACCTTC.

V is TRBV19 and J is TRBJ1-1; no reliable D call. This CDR3 contains 11 residues. V lost 4 bases and J 8 bases, leaving 8 bases between the germline ends. From germline, CDR1 is LNHDA and CDR2 SQIVND (reference sequence). The CDR3 DNA follows: TGTGCCAGTAGTAAAACAGAAGAAGCTTTCTTT. Its protein product is CASSKTEEAFF.

CDR3 in DNA: TGTGCCAGCAGCCCAAGTCTCCAGGGTTCTAACTATGGCTACACCTTC. Protein product: CASSPSLQGSNYGYTF. The V and J genes are TRBV5-4 and TRBJ1-2; weak D call: TRBD1 (5 bases). The V gene's germline CDR1 is SGHNT and CDR2 YYREEE (reference sequence). The ends were cut back, 4 bases at V and 0 bases at J, with 16 bases in the middle. The CDR3 length is 16 residues.